Given below is one T cell receptor beta chain in context. This CDR3 is built from 14 residues. CDR1 and CDR2 from the germline V gene are SQVTM and ANQGSEA. V gave up 6 bases and J gave up 0 bases, with 11 bases separating them. Amplification targeted TCR beta CDR3 regions from RNA transcripts. The primer set for the first-round RT-PCR of the TCR CDR3 was HTBI. TCRdb processed the multiplex PCR reads anew with MiXCR; each CDR3 protein has one entry. The sample has approximately 600,000 distinct CDR3 sequences; less than 25% are singletons. These data belong to a study of T cells in Graves' hyperthyroidism and ophthalmopathy.

This TCR came from a man under 40 with Graves' ophthalmopathy. The chain recombines TRBV29-1 with TRBJ1-4, with a possible D match to TRBD1 (5 bases). Sample: blood. The CDR3 region has the DNA TGCAGCGTCTCGGCGGGGGCAACTAATGAAAAACTGTTTTTT. It yields the protein CSVSAGATNEKLFF.